This entry concerns a single TCR beta chain. Its antigen is unidentified. The data are from a study of cytomegalovirus exposure and HLA in healthy donors. Study-wide results and limits: A later analysis found TCR association rates differed by HLA locus, highest for DRB1 and lowest for HLA-C. The study found most TCR sequences rare, yet found some public TCRs in many donors.

60 Vbeta and 13 Jbeta primers were used in PCR. As processed by the authors: A follow-up analysis tallied 60 million to 85 million unique TCR beta chains, some 11 million shared. TCRdb's copy holds only in-frame clones and misses some; the assay was immunoSEQ multiplex PCR. The DNA was the basis for D and trimming; V, J and clone size are from that table. The table shows some 76,000 clones, with approximately 90% occurring only once. The TCR originated in a woman aged 25-40 years in good health and CMV-seronegative. Sample: PBMCs.

The CDR3 protein is CASTIMTGEGMNTEAFF. In DNA, the CDR3 is TGTGCCAGTACCATCATGACAGGGGAGGGAATGAACACTGAAGCTTTCTTT. The rearrangement links TRBV19 to TRBJ1-1, with 8 nucleotides matching TRBD1. The ends lost 7 bases at V and 0 bases at J; junction bases unmatched: 13. CDR1 LNHDA and CDR2 SQIVND come from the germline V gene (reference sequence). CDR3 length equals 17 residues.